This T cell receptor beta chain emerged from a study of T cell responses to AZD1222 COVID-19 vaccine. Profiled with immunoSEQ multiplex PCR; TCRdb holds only in-frame clones, not every one. The sample yields around 100,000 clones, approximately 89% seen once. Germline V lookup: CDR1 SGHNT, CDR2 YYREEE (reference sequence). The CDR3 spans 14 residues. The V end lost 1 base, the J end lost 6 bases, and 13 bases lay between the germline ends. V usage is TRBV5-4 and J usage is TRBJ2-5; D is perhaps TRBD2 (5 bases). The source was peripheral blood, collected 28 days after the second AZD1222 dose. This TCR was sampled from an adult who received the AZD1222 COVID-19 vaccine. CDR3 protein: CASSLRAERKTQYF. The CDR3 DNA reads as TGTGCCAGCAGCTTGAGAGCGGAGAGGAAGACCCAGTACTTC.